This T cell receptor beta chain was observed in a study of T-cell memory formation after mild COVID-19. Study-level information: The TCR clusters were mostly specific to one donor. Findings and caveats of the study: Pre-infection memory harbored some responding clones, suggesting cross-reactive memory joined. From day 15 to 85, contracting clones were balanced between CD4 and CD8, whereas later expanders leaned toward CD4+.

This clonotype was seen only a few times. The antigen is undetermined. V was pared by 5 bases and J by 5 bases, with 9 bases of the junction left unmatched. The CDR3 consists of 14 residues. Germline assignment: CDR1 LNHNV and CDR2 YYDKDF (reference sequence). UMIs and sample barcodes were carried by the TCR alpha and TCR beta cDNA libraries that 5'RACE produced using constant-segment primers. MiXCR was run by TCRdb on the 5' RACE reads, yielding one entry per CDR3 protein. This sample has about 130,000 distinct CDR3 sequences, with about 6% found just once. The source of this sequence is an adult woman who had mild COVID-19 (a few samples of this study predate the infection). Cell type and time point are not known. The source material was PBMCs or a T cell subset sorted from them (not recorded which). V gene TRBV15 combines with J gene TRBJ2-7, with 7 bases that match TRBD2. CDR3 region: CATSPSGVGNEQYF. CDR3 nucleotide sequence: TGTGCCACCAGCCCCAGCGGGGTGGGTAACGAGCAGTACTTC.